This TCR beta chain was recorded in a study of T cell changes during pregnancy in multiple sclerosis. Only in-frame clones appear in the TCRdb table, and some are missing; sequencing was by immunoSEQ multiplex PCR. The sample holds 25,000 to 30,000 clones, around 89% seen once. The CDR3 totals 16 residues. Germline V gene sequence: CDR1 SEHNR, CDR2 FQNEAQ (reference sequence). The junction had 8 bases not matched to a gene; V was cut back by 5 bases and J by 0 bases. The TCR comes from a female donor with multiple sclerosis, enrolled in a pregnancy study. Sequenced material: CD8+ T cells from peripheral blood mononuclear cells, taken after pregnancy. The rearrangement links TRBV7-9 to TRBJ1-2; 8 nucleotides line up with TRBD1. DNA for the CDR3: TGTGCCAGCAGCCAGGTGGACAGGGACTCTAACTATGGCTACACCTTC. It codes for CASSQVDRDSNYGYTF.